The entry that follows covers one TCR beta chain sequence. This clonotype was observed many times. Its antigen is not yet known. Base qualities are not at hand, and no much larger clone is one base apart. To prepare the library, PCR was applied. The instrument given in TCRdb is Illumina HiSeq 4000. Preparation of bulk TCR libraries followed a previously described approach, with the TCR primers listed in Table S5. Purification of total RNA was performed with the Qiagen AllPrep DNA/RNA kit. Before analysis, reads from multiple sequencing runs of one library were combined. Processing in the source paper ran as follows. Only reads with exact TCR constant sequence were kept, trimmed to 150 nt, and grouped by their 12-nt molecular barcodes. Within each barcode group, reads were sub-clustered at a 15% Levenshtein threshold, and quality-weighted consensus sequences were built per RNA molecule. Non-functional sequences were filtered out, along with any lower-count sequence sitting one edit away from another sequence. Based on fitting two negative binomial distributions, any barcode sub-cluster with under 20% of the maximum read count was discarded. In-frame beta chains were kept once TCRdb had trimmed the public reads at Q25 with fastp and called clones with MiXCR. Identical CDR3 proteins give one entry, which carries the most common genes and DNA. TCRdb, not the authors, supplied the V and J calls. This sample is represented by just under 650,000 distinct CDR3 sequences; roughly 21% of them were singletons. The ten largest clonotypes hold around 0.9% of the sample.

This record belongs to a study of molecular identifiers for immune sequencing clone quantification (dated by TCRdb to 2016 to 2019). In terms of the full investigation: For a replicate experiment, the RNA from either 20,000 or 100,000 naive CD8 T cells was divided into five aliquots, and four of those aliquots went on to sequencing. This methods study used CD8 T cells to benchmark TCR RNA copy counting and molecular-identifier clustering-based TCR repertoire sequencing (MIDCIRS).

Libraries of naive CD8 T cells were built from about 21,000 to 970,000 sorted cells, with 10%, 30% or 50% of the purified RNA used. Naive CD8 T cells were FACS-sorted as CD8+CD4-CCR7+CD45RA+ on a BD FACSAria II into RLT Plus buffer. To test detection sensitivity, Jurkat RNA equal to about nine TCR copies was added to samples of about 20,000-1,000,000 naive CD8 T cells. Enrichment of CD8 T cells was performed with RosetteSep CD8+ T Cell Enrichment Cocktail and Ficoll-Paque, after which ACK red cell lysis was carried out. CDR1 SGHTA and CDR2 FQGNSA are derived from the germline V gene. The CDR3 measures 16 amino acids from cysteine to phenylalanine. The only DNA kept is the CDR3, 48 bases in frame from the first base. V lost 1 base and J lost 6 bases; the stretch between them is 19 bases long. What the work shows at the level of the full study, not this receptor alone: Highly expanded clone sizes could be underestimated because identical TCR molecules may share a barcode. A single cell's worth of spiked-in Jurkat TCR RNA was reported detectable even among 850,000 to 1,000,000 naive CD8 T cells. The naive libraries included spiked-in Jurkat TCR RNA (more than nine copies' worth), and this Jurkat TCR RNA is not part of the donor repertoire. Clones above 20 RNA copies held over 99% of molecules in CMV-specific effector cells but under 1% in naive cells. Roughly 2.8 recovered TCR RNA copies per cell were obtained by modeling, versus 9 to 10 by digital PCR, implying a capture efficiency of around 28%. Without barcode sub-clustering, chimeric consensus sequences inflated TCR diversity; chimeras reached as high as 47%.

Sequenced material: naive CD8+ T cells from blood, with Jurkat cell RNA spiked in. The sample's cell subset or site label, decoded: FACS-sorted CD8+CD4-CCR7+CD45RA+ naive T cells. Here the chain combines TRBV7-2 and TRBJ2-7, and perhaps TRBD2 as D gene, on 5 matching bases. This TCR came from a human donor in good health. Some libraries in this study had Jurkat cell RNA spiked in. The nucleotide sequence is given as TGTGCCAGCAGCTTAGAGGAGCGAGCGGTCTTTACCGAGCAGTACTTC. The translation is CASSLEERAVFTEQYF.